The TCR beta chain under discussion was sequenced for a study of blood T cell repertoires in COVID-19. Study summary: Some COVID-19 samples were acute and others convalescent; all came from the United States, Italy and Spain. PBMCs, B-cell-depleted T cells, or T cells provided the cDNA or gDNA that made up the material.

V was shortened by 3 bases and J by 1 base, with 17 bases between the two germline ends. The CDR3 is 18 amino acids. Germline V gives CDR1 SGDLS, CDR2 YYNGEE. Source study methods: Reference gene primers were amplified, and this amplification served to estimate nucleated cell counts. Some clones are missing from TCRdb's copy, which holds only in-frame ones; the method was immunoSEQ multiplex PCR. That table supplies the V and J calls and clone size; D and trimming were determined from the DNA. This sample has about 100,000 clones, with around 94% found just once. The sequencing input was peripheral blood. The chain links TRBV9 to TRBJ2-6; D possibly corresponds to TRBD1 (7 bases). This sequence was found in a middle-aged man with active COVID-19. The CDR3 nucleotides read TGTGCCAGCAGCGCGGGCGGGACAGCGTTATCTGGGGCCAACGTCCTGACTTTC. The encoded protein is CASSAGGTALSGANVLTF.